One sample yielded the 21 T cell receptor beta chains listed below, sequenced in a study of T-cell memory formation after mild COVID-19 (dated by TCRdb to about 2021). Library preparation employed 5' RACE. Sequencing was performed on an Illumina NovaSeq 6000. The raw public reads went through TCRdb reprocessing: fastp at Q25, MiXCR clone calling, in-frame beta chains kept. Each CDR3 protein appears once, grouped with its most common genes and DNA. The sample data list about 470,000 distinct CDR3 sequences, and around 25% of these were observed just once. The top ten hold around an eighth of the sample. The sample comprised PBMCs or a T cell subset sorted from them (not recorded which). Every receptor here comes from an adult woman who had mild COVID-19 (a few samples of this study predate the infection). The sample titles of this study are shuffled in the database, so cell type and time point are left out; the donor was told from shared clones.

In this sample, this clonotype turned up many times. In nucleotides, the CDR3 is TGTGCCAGCAGTCTTTTCTTTACGAACACCGGGGAGCTGTTTTTT. Encoded protein: CASSLFFTNTGELFF. V usage is TRBV12-3 or TRBV12-4 and J usage is TRBJ2-2, with no clear D. V was trimmed by 5 bases and J by 0 bases, leaving 10 bases between them. This CDR3 spans 15 amino acids.

The chain carries TRBV20-1 and TRBJ2-1, with D unclear. The ends were cut back, 2 bases at V and 1 base at J, with 9 bases in the middle. CDR1 DFQATT and CDR2 SNEGSKA come from the germline V gene (reference sequence). The CDR3 totals 14 residues. The CDR3 sequence: CSARWQLSYNEQFF. The CDR3 region has the DNA TGCAGTGCTAGATGGCAGCTTTCCTACAATGAGCAGTTCTTC.

This clonotype was observed a handful of times. This chain connects TRBV29-1 to TRBJ2-7; 7 positions agree with TRBD1. Germline CDR1 SQVTM, CDR2 ANQGSEA. This CDR3 is 16 amino acids long. V was clipped by 4 bases and J by 5 bases; unmatched bases: 17. The chain's CDR3 is CSVVPRSATGFNEQYF. CDR3 DNA sequence: TGCAGCGTTGTCCCAAGATCAGCGACAGGGTTCAACGAGCAGTACTTC.

The sample holds a few counts of this clonotype. The genes are TRBV15 and TRBJ2-2, with unresolved D. The V end was cut by 0 bases, the J end by 6 bases, with 11 bases between. CDR3 size: 15 residues. Germline V gene lookup returns CDR1 LNHNV and CDR2 YYDKDF (reference sequence). The CDR3 reads CATSRDSRFAGELFF. The CDR3 DNA reads as TGTGCCACCAGCAGAGATTCGAGGTTCGCCGGGGAGCTGTTTTTT. Full variable domain (rest looked up from reference TRBV15 and TRBJ2-2): DAMVIQNPRYQVTQFGKPVTLSCSQTLNHNVMYWYQQKSSQAPKLLFHYYDKDFNNEADTPDNFQSRRPNTSFCFLDIRSPGLGDTAMYLCATSRDSRFAGELFFGEGSRLTVL.

This clonotype has a handful of counts. The rearrangement links TRBV18 to TRBJ2-2; TRBD1 agrees at 10 bases. J was trimmed by 4 bases and V by 2 bases; bases with no gene match: 4. The length of the CDR3 is 16 residues. The V gene's germline CDR1 is KGHSH and CDR2 LQKENI. The CDR3 reads CASSPSGQGSTGELFF. DNA of the CDR3: TGTGCCAGCTCACCATCGGGACAGGGGTCCACCGGGGAGCTGTTTTTT.

This clonotype has just one count. The chain is built from TRBV25-1 and TRBJ1-6, with D possibly TRBD1 on 6 matching bases. The CDR3 runs 13 residues. Germline values: CDR1 MGHDK, CDR2 SYGVNS. V lost 6 bases to trimming and J lost 8 bases, with 11 bases between them. CDR3 sequence: CASRSYRDSPLHF. The CDR3, as DNA: TGTGCCAGCAGGTCATACAGGGATTCACCCCTCCACTTT.

The gene calls are TRBV6-5 and TRBJ1-6; the D is unclear. This CDR3 region has 13 residues. V was pared by 6 bases and J by 4 bases, with 7 bases between. Germline assignment: CDR1 MNHEY and CDR2 SVGAGI. CDR3 sequence reads: CASSSEYNSPLHF. The CDR3 DNA is TGTGCCAGCAGCAGCGAGTATAATTCACCCCTCCACTTT.

This chain joins TRBV7-2 and TRBJ2-1; 11 bases are shared with TRBD2. From germline, CDR1 is SGHTA and CDR2 FQGNSA. Trimming removed 5 bases from V and 14 bases from J; junction bases left unmatched: 8. The CDR3 loop spans 13 amino acids. CDR3 amino acids: CASSPTSGVTEFF. The CDR3 bases are TGTGCCAGCAGCCCGACTAGCGGGGTTACCGAGTTCTTC.

There are a few counts of this clonotype. This chain links TRBV5-1 with TRBJ2-1; possible D gene TRBD2, 5 bases. This CDR3 has 14 amino acids. V shed 1 base and J shed 4 bases, with 9 bases lying between them. In germline, CDR1 is SGHRS, CDR2 YFSETQ. Here the CDR3 reads CASSLSRGYNEQFF. The CDR3 DNA sequence: TGCGCCAGCAGCTTGAGTAGAGGGTACAATGAGCAGTTCTTC. Drawing the rest from reference TRBV5-1 and TRBJ2-1, the complete variable domain is KAGVTQTPRYLIKTRGQQVTLSCSPISGHRSVSWYQQTPGQGLQFLFEYFSETQRNKGNFPGRFSGRQFSNSRSEMNVSTLELGDSALYLCASSLSRGYNEQFFGPGTRLTVL.

This clonotype was seen only a few times. V and J are TRBV5-1 and TRBJ1-2, with 7 bases lining up with TRBD1. The CDR3 has 14 amino acids. Germline assignment: CDR1 SGHRS and CDR2 YFSETQ. Losses at the gene ends were 4 bases for V and 6 bases for J; bases not matched to a gene: 9. DNA of the CDR3: TGCGCCAGCAGCCCGGACACAGGGGTGGATGGCTACACCTTC. Translation gives CASSPDTGVDGYTF.

V is TRBV15 and J is TRBJ2-6; possibly TRBD1 for D (5 bases). CDR3 length: 16 residues. Germline assignment: CDR1 LNHNV and CDR2 YYDKDF (reference sequence). V dropped 0 bases and J dropped 0 bases, with 6 bases sitting between them. The CDR3 loop reads CATSRDRVSGANVLTF. CDR3 coding DNA: TGTGCCACCAGCAGAGACAGGGTCTCTGGGGCCAACGTCCTGACTTTC.

This clonotype has more than one count but fewer than ten. The chain joins TRBV7-2 to TRBJ1-3, with D unclear. CDR1 is SGHTA, CDR2 FQGNSA, per germline. V dropped 0 bases and J dropped 0 bases, with 9 bases sitting between them. CDR3 size: 16 residues. The CDR3 DNA sequence: TGTGCCAGCAGCTTAGCGGGTGGGAACTCTGGAAACACCATATATTTT. Protein sequence: CASSLAGGNSGNTIYF.

This chain joins TRBV7-8 and TRBJ2-6; 10 positions agree with TRBD1. This CDR3 is built from 16 residues. V trimming: 4 bases; J trimming: 2 bases; junction bases outside the gene matches: 2. CDR1 and CDR2 from the germline V gene are SGHVS and FQNEAQ. CDR3 region: CASSSTGGTGANVLTF. CDR3 DNA: TGTGCCAGCAGCTCGACAGGGGGCACTGGGGCCAACGTCCTGACTTTC.

V and J are TRBV7-3 and TRBJ2-5; D remains unclear. CDR3 length: 13 amino acids. Germline CDR1 reads SGHTA; CDR2 reads FQGTGA. V lost 0 bases, J lost 5 bases, and 7 bases lay in between. The CDR3 DNA sequence: TGTGCCAGCAGCTTAACTGTGGCTGAGACCCAGTACTTC. Translating it yields CASSLTVAETQYF. Looking up the rest from reference TRBV7-3 and TRBJ2-5 gives the full variable domain: GAGVSQTPSNKVTEKGKYVELRCDPISGHTALYWYRQSLGQGPEFLIYFQGTGAADDSGLPNDRFFAVRPEGSVSTLKIQRTERGDSAVYLCASSLTVAETQYFGPGTRLLVL.

The V call is TRBV20-1, the J call TRBJ1-2; D gene uncertain. V was shortened by 2 bases and J by 2 bases, with 21 bases between the two germline ends. CDR1 and CDR2 from the germline V gene are DFQATT and SNEGSKA (reference sequence). There are 17 residues in the CDR3. This chain's CDR3 is CSARFLGFGETNYGYTF. The CDR3 region has the DNA TGCAGTGCTAGATTTTTGGGCTTTGGGGAAACAAACTATGGCTACACCTTC.

The chain uses TRBV24-1 and TRBJ1-2, with 8 nucleotides matching TRBD1. Germline V gene sequence: CDR1 KGHDR, CDR2 SFDVKD. V was clipped by 4 bases and J by 2 bases; unmatched bases: 5. CDR3 size: 15 residues. CDR3 in amino acids: CATSDPGQDNYGYTF. In DNA, the CDR3 is TGTGCCACCAGTGACCCGGGACAGGACAACTATGGCTACACCTTC.

This clonotype has a handful of counts. The chain links TRBV5-6 to TRBJ2-3; 9 bases align to TRBD2. Looked up from germline, CDR1 is SGHDT and CDR2 is YYEEEE. V lost 3 bases, J lost 2 bases, and 10 bases stayed unmatched. The CDR3 runs to 17 residues. The CDR3 region has the DNA TGTGCCAGCAGCTCCCCGACTAGCGGAGATCCCACAGATACGCAGTATTTT. It encodes CASSSPTSGDPTDTQYF.

Regarding this clonotype: One end of the junction fails to match germline, which may point to a read error. Here the CDR3 DNA reads TGTGCCAGCAGATTAGGGCCCACCCTAAGGAACACCATATATTTT. As protein: CASRLGPTLRNTIYF. The chain uses TRBV7-2 and TRBJ1-3; D is uncertain. CDR3 length equals 15 residues. CDR1 SGHTA and CDR2 FQGNSA come from the germline V gene.

This clonotype is a singleton in its sample. CDR3 region: CATSAPLLSGDRNEQFF. CDR3 nucleotides: TGTGCCACCAGCGCCCCGCTACTAAGCGGAGACAGGAATGAGCAGTTCTTC. This chain uses TRBV24-1 with TRBJ2-1, with a weak D call TRBD1 (6 bases). The CDR3 is 17 residues long. V was pared by 7 bases and J by 7 bases, with 25 bases between. Germline V gives CDR1 KGHDR, CDR2 SFDVKD.

This clonotype was seen only once. This rearrangement joins TRBV24-1 to TRBJ2-3; 11 nucleotides align to TRBD2. The CDR3 has 16 amino acids. Looked up from germline, CDR1 is KGHDR and CDR2 is SFDVKD. The V gene end was trimmed by 3 bases and the J gene end by 2 bases; junction bases not matched to a gene: 3. For the CDR3, the DNA is TGTGCCACCAGTGATCTGACTAGCGGGGCCACAGATACGCAGTATTTT. It translates to CATSDLTSGATDTQYF.

This clonotype was counted ten times or more. The chain uses TRBV7-3 and TRBJ2-7, with D tentatively TRBD1 or TRBD2 (5 bases each). V was shortened by 2 bases and J by 0 bases, with 8 bases between the two germline ends. Germline V gene lookup returns CDR1 SGHTA and CDR2 FQGTGA. The CDR3 spans 14 residues. The CDR3 loop is CASSLWGSSYEQYF. The CDR3 DNA follows: TGTGCCAGCAGCTTATGGGGGTCCTCCTACGAGCAGTACTTC.